This is a list of T cell receptor beta chains from one sample in a study of OX40 agonist ivuxolimab in advanced cancers. Assay: immunoSEQ multiplex PCR; the TCRdb copy retains only in-frame clones and omits some. Of around 55,000 clones in the sample, approximately 83% were seen once. Material: CD4+ or CD8+ T cells sorted from blood, obtained in a trial of the OX40 agonist ivuxolimab. Every receptor here comes from an adult with an advanced solid tumor such as melanoma, head and neck, liver or kidney cancer. CDR3s leave out the opening cysteine and the closing phenylalanine or tryptophan. Each record gives: V gene, J gene, CDR3 protein.

TRBV7-3,TRBJ2-7,ASSLDSGGFYEQY
TRBV4-2,TRBJ1-1,ASSQERRMTNTEAF
TRBV4-1,TRBJ2-7,ASSPGQGLGYEQY
TRBV28,TRBJ1-1,ASSRVGRAEAF
TRBV7-3,TRBJ2-7,ASTPSTGAYEQY
TRBV27,TRBJ1-5,ASSAYAGVINQPQH
TRBV11-2,TRBJ2-7,ASSPGTFYGQY
TRBV13,TRBJ2-7,ASSLGRSYEQY
TRBV10-3,TRBJ2-2,AISESHLNTGELF
TRBV29-1,TRBJ1-1,SVGGTILGDTEAF
TRBV14,TRBJ1-2,ASSQGVSDYGYT
TRBV6-5,TRBJ1-2,ASSYSKTHSYGYT
TRBV5-1,TRBJ1-1,ASSSEMQVPEAF
TRBV6-5,TRBJ1-5,ASSQTVGGPQH
TRBV28,TRBJ2-3,ASSVGTTNTDTQY
TRBV13,TRBJ1-1,ASSQGVSEAF
TRBV6-5,TRBJ2-5,ASNSWGGGETQY
TRBV4-3,TRBJ2-7,ASSPFQGYEQY
TRBV5-6,TRBJ2-7,ASSPPPGAYEQY
TRBV19,TRBJ2-7,ASRPPGSYEQY
TRBV6-5,TRBJ2-7,ASSYPGGTGVYEQY
TRBV29-1,TRBJ1-1,SVIRGNTEAF
TRBV10-3,TRBJ1-1,AISESPTLNTEAF
TRBV9,TRBJ1-6,ASSETGGGTGSPLH
TRBV9,TRBJ1-3,ASSGGNTIY
TRBV9,TRBJ1-6,ASSVVGVGNSPLH
TRBV15,TRBJ2-7,ATSGSNQGQVPYEQY
TRBV11-3,TRBJ2-7,ASSFRGLSYEQY
TRBV28,TRBJ1-2,ASSRDRDYYGYT
TRBV15,TRBJ2-2,ATSPGGALSIANTGELF
TRBV2,TRBJ2-3,ASSEFVRETEDTQY
TRBV11-2,TRBJ2-7,ASSLAGPAS
TRBV5-8,TRBJ1-3,ASSRDWGAGNTIY
TRBV4-1,TRBJ2-3,ASSQGTGRTDTQY
TRBV6-5,TRBJ1-3,ASSGTGGSGNTIY
TRBV28,TRBJ1-2,ASSLGQGSRYT
TRBV9,TRBJ1-1,ASSVIGTEAF
TRBV7-3,TRBJ2-1,ASSLWGQGIDEQF
TRBV11-3,TRBJ2-2,ASSLGSPGELF
TRBV7-2,TRBJ1-2,ASSPQGFGYT
TRBV7-2,TRBJ1-2,ASSLTGDGYT
TRBV5-8,TRBJ1-2,ASSLRGNYGYT
TRBV5-4,TRBJ1-2,ASSLGAGVGYT
TRBV6-5,TRBJ1-1,ASGLGDTNWAF
TRBV6-5,TRBJ2-7,ASSYGGQGYEQY
TRBV27,TRBJ2-1,ASSLRGQGKVNEQF
TRBV5-1,TRBJ1-5,ASSPDGGNQPQH
TRBV11-2,TRBJ2-3,ASSLVSGGTLTDTQY
TRBV7-9,TRBJ2-7,ASSLRAAAYEQY
TRBV5-8,TRBJ1-2,ASSPALRGGFGYT
TRBV27,TRBJ1-2,ASGHVQADGYT
TRBV5-1,TRBJ1-2,ASSLAGEGIYGYT
TRBV2,TRBJ2-2,ASSGRRANGGTGELF
TRBV11-2,TRBJ1-1,ASSWSGAENTEAF
TRBV14,TRBJ1-4,ASSQVAGTNEKLF
TRBV13,TRBJ2-1,ASSLGLGEDYNEQF
TRBV7-3,TRBJ1-1,ASSLNPGPNTEAF
TRBV6-4,TRBJ2-4,ASSDSSGSDIQY
TRBV27,TRBJ1-1,ASSYGGSEAF